The rows below give T cell receptor beta chains drawn from one sample of a study of T cells expressing NK-cell markers. TCRdb reprocessed the 5' RACE reads; each CDR3 protein has one entry and no DNA is given. This listing includes 500,000 or so distinct CDR3 sequences. Sequencing was performed on blood T cells: a sorted CD56 or NKG2C T cell subset, CD4+ or CD8+ T cells, or bulk PBMC T cells (not recorded which). These receptors were taken from a man in his late teens or twenties in good health. CDR3s include the opening cysteine and the closing phenylalanine or tryptophan.

TRBJ1-1 TRBV6-1 CASARVVNTEAFF
TRBJ2-5 TRBV9 CASSVDRFETQYF
TRBJ1-5 TRBV20-1 CSARGRRGWPQHF
TRBJ2-1 TRBV7-2 CAKPRGSQQFF
TRBJ2-3 TRBV7-8 CASSLAGGGRSTDTQYF
TRBJ1-4 TRBV7-8 CASSLEGRGFVNEKLFF
TRBJ2-1 TRBV5-5 CASSRGPGSYNEQFF
TRBJ2-1 TRBV6-2/TRBV6-3 CASTHTREQFF
TRBJ1-3 TRBV5-1 CASSLAGRSAIYF
TRBJ2-2 TRBV24-1 CATSPDRYTGELFF
TRBJ2-2 TRBV12-5 CASGLNYDSGELFF
TRBJ2-2 TRBV29-1 CSVELPLAGGPGELFF
TRBJ2-1 TRBV19 CASNYQRDDNEQFF
TRBJ1-2 TRBV6-6 CASGLGTGWTF
TRBJ2-1 TRBV4-1 CASSQEWGPNEQFF
TRBJ1-1 TRBV28 CASKPTGVGTEAFF